The table lists the clone carrying this TCR beta chain with a few counts. Germline lookup yields CDR1 MNHEY and CDR2 SVGAGI. Trimming took 2 bases from V and 4 from J, leaving 6 bases between them. The CDR3 contains 13 residues. The record originates from a study of blood T cells in healthy people across ages. A second roughly 6 to 12 cycle PCR used barcoded and J-beta primers. In TCRdb, the 5' RACE reads were re-called with MiXCR into one record per CDR3 protein. The sample contains 1.2 million to 1.5 million distinct CDR3 sequences, around two fifths of which appear only once. This TCR came from a woman aged 18-29 years in good health. The specimen sequenced was blood. This chain connects TRBV6-5 to TRBJ2-1; no firm D call. The CDR3 loop reads CASSYRQYNEQFF. The CDR3 DNA reads as TGTGCCAGCAGTTACCGGCAATACAATGAGCAGTTCTTC.